These 17 T cell receptor beta chains were sequenced from one sample in a study of response to subunit inactivated influenza vaccine. One entry per CDR3 protein results from TCRdb running MiXCR on the RT-PCR reads. The sample contains 710,000 or so distinct CDR3 sequences, less than 20% of which appear only once. Sequenced material: PBMCs from blood, taken 12 days after vaccination. Source of these receptors: a man aged 45-65 years who received an inactivated influenza vaccine.

This clonotype was counted many times. This chain connects TRBV6-5 to TRBJ2-7; TRBD2 matches at 8 bases. Germline assignment: CDR1 MNHEY and CDR2 SVGAGI. The ends lost 0 bases at V and 3 bases at J; junction bases unmatched: 1. This CDR3 spans 14 amino acids. This CDR3 is CASSYSSGGYEQYF. CDR3 sequence (DNA): TGTGCCAGCAGTTACTCGAGCGGGGGCTACGAGCAGTACTTC.

The table lists this clonotype with many counts. J is TRBJ1-2 and V is TRBV7-2; D is unresolved. The V end lost 1 base, the J end lost 4 bases, and 7 bases lay between the germline ends. Germline-derived CDR1 and CDR2 are SGHTA and FQGNSA. The CDR3 is made up of 13 amino acids. CDR3 region: CASSLGALYGYTF. In nucleotides, the CDR3 is TGTGCCAGCAGCTTAGGGGCCCTCTATGGCTACACCTTC.

The sample holds a few counts of this clonotype. This chain uses TRBV28 with TRBJ2-4; 7 bases line up with TRBD1. The CDR3 has 16 amino acids. CDR1 is MDHEN, CDR2 SYDVKM, per germline. Trimming cost V 6 bases and J 2 bases; bases outside gene matches: 10. In nucleotides, the CDR3 is TGTGCCAGCAGCGGTTGGGACAGTCTAACCAAAAACATTCAGTACTTC. It is translated as CASSGWDSLTKNIQYF.

This clonotype has only a few counts. The gene calls are TRBV20-1 and TRBJ2-1; 9 nucleotides line up with TRBD2. The V segment lost 6 bases and the J segment 11 bases; nucleotides outside the gene matches: 8. CDR1 is DFQATT and CDR2 is SNEGSKA in the germline V gene (reference sequence). CDR3 length equals 12 residues. The CDR3 loop reads CSAPGAGGQQFF. The CDR3 nucleotides read TGCAGTGCCCCTGGAGCGGGAGGTCAGCAGTTCTTC.

This chain joins TRBV2 and TRBJ2-7; 9 nucleotides match TRBD1. The CDR3 is made up of 17 amino acids. Germline lookup yields CDR1 SNHLY and CDR2 FYNNEI. V shed 6 bases and J 1 base; nucleotides not matched to a gene: 13. The chain's CDR3 is CASSGGTGIMGSYEQYF. CDR3 coding DNA: TGTGCCAGCAGCGGAGGGACAGGGATAATGGGATCCTACGAGCAGTACTTC.

The V gene is TRBV3-1, the J gene TRBJ2-6, with D perhaps TRBD2 (5 bases). This CDR3 comprises 15 residues. Germline V CDR1 and CDR2: LGHDT, YNNKEL (reference sequence). V lost 2 bases and J lost 2, with 7 bases in between. The CDR3 DNA follows: TGTGCCAGCAGCCAACCGGGGACTGGGGCCAACGTCCTGACTTTC. Translated: CASSQPGTGANVLTF.

V gene TRBV20-1 combines with J gene TRBJ1-1, with D tentatively TRBD1 (6 bases). Germline V gene sequence: CDR1 DFQATT, CDR2 SNEGSKA (reference sequence). The CDR3 covers 14 residues. V was shortened by 3 bases and J by 2 bases, with 13 bases between the two germline ends. CDR3 sequence: CSARMGAGNTEAFF. Here the CDR3 DNA reads TGCAGTGCTAGGATGGGGGCGGGAAACACTGAAGCTTTCTTT.

The table lists this clonotype with a few counts. The chain uses TRBV10-3 and TRBJ2-3; no definite D call. V was shortened by 11 bases and J by 1 base, with 13 bases between the two germline ends. Per the germline V gene, CDR1 is ENHRY and CDR2 is SYGVKD. The CDR3 has 13 amino acids. The CDR3 bases are TGTGCCGTAAGAGAACTCGGCACAGATACGCAGTATTTT. As protein: CAVRELGTDTQYF.

This chain joins TRBV9 and TRBJ2-3; 8 nucleotides agree with TRBD2. The CDR3 is 15 amino acids. V gave up 4 bases and J gave up 5 bases; unmatched junction bases: 9. From germline, CDR1 is SGDLS and CDR2 YYNGEE. The DNA for the CDR3 is TGTGCCAGCAGCCTGAGCGGGAGAGGTGGAGATACGCAGTATTTT. Translation gives CASSLSGRGGDTQYF. The full variable domain, rest sourced from reference TRBV9 and TRBJ2-3, is DSGVTQTPKHLITATGQRVTLRCSPRSGDLSVYWYQQSLDQGLQFLIQYYNGEERAKGNILERFSAQQFPDLHSELNLSSLELGDSALYFCASSLSGRGGDTQYFGPGTRLTVL.

This rearrangement joins TRBV28 to TRBJ2-7; D is possibly TRBD2 (6 bases). CDR3 length equals 16 residues. CDR1 is MDHEN and CDR2 is SYDVKM in the germline V gene. V was shortened by 8 bases and J by 0 bases, with 20 bases between the two germline ends. The CDR3 DNA is TGTGCCAGCGTGGAGGTCGGAGGGAGTACCTCCTACGAGCAGTACTTC. This sequence encodes CASVEVGGSTSYEQYF.

This clonotype has a count of ten or more. This CDR3 is CSLQTSGRAGAQFF. DNA for the CDR3: TGCAGCCTCCAAACTAGCGGGAGGGCCGGGGCGCAGTTCTTC. This chain connects TRBV29-1 to TRBJ2-1; 13 positions match TRBD2. V shed 8 bases and J 12 bases; nucleotides not matched to a gene: 13. From germline, CDR1 is SQVTM and CDR2 ANQGSEA. The length of the CDR3 is 14 residues.

This clonotype showed up just a few times. V and J are TRBV7-2 and TRBJ2-1; possibly TRBD2 for D (6 bases). This CDR3 is built from 14 residues. Trimming cost V 2 bases and J 8 bases, with 13 bases left between them. Germline V gene data show CDR1 as SGHTA and CDR2 as FQGNSA. The CDR3 DNA reads TGTGCCAGCAGCTTATCCCCGGGGGACCATGAGCAGTTCTTC. This translates into CASSLSPGDHEQFF.

This clonotype was found a few times. The J gene is TRBJ2-5, the V gene TRBV6-2 or TRBV6-3; unclear D gene. Trimming shortened V by 5 bases and J by 7 bases, and 11 bases separated the two germline ends. Germline lookup yields CDR1 MNHEY and CDR2 SVGEGT. The CDR3 consists of 12 residues. The CDR3 reads CASSSPYLTQYF. The CDR3 bases are TGTGCCAGCAGTAGCCCTTACTTGACCCAGTACTTC.

Ten or more counts support this clonotype. The chain combines TRBV5-1 with TRBJ2-7; possible D gene TRBD2, 5 bases. Germline lookup yields CDR1 SGHRS and CDR2 YFSETQ. The CDR3 is made up of 14 amino acids. Trimming stripped 4 bases from V and 4 bases from J, with 15 bases between. The CDR3 nucleotides are TGCGCCAGCAGCGACCTAGCAGTCTCATACGAGCAGTACTTC. Protein sequence: CASSDLAVSYEQYF.

This clonotype appeared a few times. The rearrangement links TRBV12-3 or TRBV12-4 to TRBJ2-7; 7 bases agree with TRBD1. The CDR3 is made up of 15 amino acids. V shed 1 base, J shed 2 bases, and the junction held 5 bases outside the gene matches. CDR3 region: CASSLGWTGPYEQYF. The CDR3 DNA sequence: TGTGCCAGCAGTTTAGGTTGGACAGGTCCCTACGAGCAGTACTTC.

The chain employs TRBV10-2 and TRBJ2-1; the D gene could be TRBD1 or TRBD2 (5 bases each). The CDR3 sequence is 15 residues long. In germline, CDR1 is WSHSY, CDR2 SAAADI. Trimming took off 0 bases at V and 7 bases at J, with 13 bases between the two ends. CDR3 amino acids: CASSESRGFRNEQFF. The CDR3 DNA sequence: TGCGCCAGCAGTGAGTCTCGGGGCTTTAGGAATGAGCAGTTCTTC.

The chain combines TRBV7-9 with TRBJ2-1, with D tentatively TRBD2 (8 bases). The CDR3 consists of 16 residues. Trimming removed 7 bases from V and 3 bases from J, with 19 bases in between. The germline V gene has CDR1 SEHNR and CDR2 FQNEAQ (reference sequence). The CDR3 region has the DNA TGTGCCAGCACCGGGAGGGGGACAGCGAACTACAATGAGCAGTTCTTC. Residues: CASTGRGTANYNEQFF.